The text below deals with one TCR delta chain. V gave up 3 bases and J gave up 0 bases, with 17 bases separating them. CDR3 length: 19 amino acids. Germline V gives CDR1 GEAIGNYY, CDR2 EKD. These data belong to a study of gamma-delta T cells after stem cell transplantation. TCRdb applied CATT to the RT-PCR reads for clone calling. The table records several thousand delta-chain clones, approximately 25% of them present only once. This sequence joins TRDV2 and TRDJ3, with D tentatively TRDD3 (6 bases). This clonotype was obtained from a human donor. It is not recorded whose cells these are; they may come from a transplant donor. The specimen was gamma-delta T cells. The CDR3 region has the DNA TGTGCCTGTGACTTGGGGGGTCATCCAAGCTCCTGGGACACCCGACAGATGTTTTTC. It yields the protein CACDLGGHPSSWDTRQMFF.